This TCR beta chain came from a study of PD-1 blockade in classical Hodgkin lymphoma. A remark on this clone: Its antigen is unidentified.

Trimming cost V 5 bases and J 4 bases; bases outside gene matches: 2. The CDR3 sequence is 13 residues long. The germline V gene encodes CDR1 MNHEY and CDR2 SVGAGI. Study observations and caveats: Although disease activity or prior therapy may be involved, causes of the repertoire differences remain undefined. According to reports, newly diagnosed patients had lower baseline TCR diversity than healthy donors, and relapsed/refractory patients had lower baseline TCR diversity still.

The time point: newly diagnosed, previously untreated cHL patient sample. Newly diagnosed, untreated classical Hodgkin lymphoma PBMCs provided comparison. Clones were read by immunoSEQ multiplex PCR, and TCRdb kept only the in-frame ones, dropping some. The repertoire holds under 80,000 clones, with nearly 95% as singletons. The source of this sequence is a human donor with classical Hodgkin lymphoma. The rearrangement uses TRBV6-5 and TRBJ1-2, with 9 nucleotides matching TRBD1. The sample comprised peripheral blood mononuclear cells (PBMCs). The chain's CDR3 is CASSPDRGYGYTF. CDR3 in DNA: TGTGCCAGCAGTCCGGACAGGGGCTATGGCTACACCTTC.